A selection of T cell receptor beta chains follows, all from one sample in a study of cytomegalovirus exposure and HLA in healthy donors. Measured with immunoSEQ multiplex PCR; TCRdb has only the in-frame clones, and not every one. This table holds approximately 110,000 clones, approximately 78% found once. Material: PBMCs. These receptor sequences come from a man aged 25 to 45 in good health and CMV-seropositive. The CDR3 runs from the conserved cysteine through the conserved F or W. D genes are given only for firm matches. The listing skips clone size in some rows; elsewhere it reads once, few, many or a size class.

j_gene | v_gene | d_gene | abundance | CDR3nt | CDR3aa
TRBJ2-1 | TRBV7-2 | TRBD2 | NA | TGTGCCAGCAGCTTAGTGGCGGGGGGGCATCATGAGCAGTTCTTC | CASSLVAGGHHEQFF
TRBJ2-7 | TRBV7-8 | TRBD2 | NA | TGTGCCAGCAGCGCGGGAGGGTCTGGACTAGCGGGGGGCTACGAGCAGTACTTC | CASSAGGSGLAGGYEQYF
TRBJ1-2 | TRBV5-3 | NA | NA | TGTGCCAGATTTGGAGCTAACTATGGCTACACCTTC | CARFGANYGYTF
TRBJ1-2 | TRBV7-2 | NA | NA | TGTGCCAGCCAGGGCGGATATGGCTACACCTTC | CASQGGYGYTF
TRBJ2-1 | TRBV9 | NA | NA | TGTGCCAGCAGCAAAGGAGGCAGCTCCTACAATGAGCAGTTCTTC | CASSKGGSSYNEQFF
TRBJ1-2 | TRBV28 | TRBD1 | NA | TGTGCCAGCAGTAAACCAGGGACAGGGAACTATGGCTACACCTTC | CASSKPGTGNYGYTF
TRBJ2-3 | TRBV28 | NA | NA | TGTGCCAGCAGTTTCTACACAGATACGCAGTATTTT | CASSFYTDTQYF
TRBJ1-1 | TRBV19 | NA | NA | TGTGCCAGTAGTATAGGGCAGGGAGGCACTGAAGCTTTCTTT | CASSIGQGGTEAFF
TRBJ1-6 | TRBV6-5 | NA | NA | TGTGCCAGCAACCTTTCGGGGAACCTTAATTCACCCCTCCACTTT | CASNLSGNLNSPLHF
TRBJ1-6 | TRBV5-6 | TRBD1 | few | TGTGCCAGCAGCTTGGGTTGGTCGGGACAGACCCGAAGGTCACCCCTCCACTTT | CASSLGWSGQTRRSPLHF
TRBJ1-6 | TRBV7-2 | TRBD1 | once | TGTGCCAGCAGCCAGGGGGGTCCCCTCCACTTT | CASSQGGPLHF
TRBJ1-5 | TRBV19 | NA | NA | TGTGCCAGTAGTATACTGGCCAATCAGCCCCAGCATTTT | CASSILANQPQHF
TRBJ1-2 | TRBV28 | TRBD1 | NA | TGTGCCAGCAGTTTTGGGGACGACAGGGGTTTCTATGGCTACACCTTC | CASSFGDDRGFYGYTF
TRBJ1-2 | TRBV13 | NA | NA | TGTGCCAGCAGCGCCCGGAGAGAGGAGAGGTATGGCTACACCTTC | CASSARREERYGYTF
TRBJ2-5 | TRBV5-6 | TRBD1 | NA | TGTGCCAGCAGCTTGCAGGGGGCGGGGGAGACCCAGTACTTC | CASSLQGAGETQYF
TRBJ2-3 | TRBV5-6 | TRBD2 | NA | TGTGCCAGCAGACCGGGGGGGATGAATACGCAGTATTTT | CASRPGGMNTQYF
TRBJ1-1 | TRBV19 | NA | NA | TGTGCCAGTAGTTTCCTAGGACGAGGGTTGGGGACTGAAGCTTTCTTT | CASSFLGRGLGTEAFF
TRBJ1-1 | TRBV18 | TRBD1 | NA | TGTGCCAGCTCACCCTCAGGGGGGAGGTGGAACACTGAAGCTTTCTTT | CASSPSGGRWNTEAFF
TRBJ2-5 | TRBV15 | TRBD1 | once | TGTGCCACCAGCAGTTCCGGACAGGGCGGAGAGACCCAGTACTTC | CATSSSGQGGETQYF
TRBJ2-3 | TRBV7-2 | NA | NA | TGTGCCAGCAGCAGCACAGGGTTCTTCACAGATACGCAGTATTTT | CASSSTGFFTDTQYF
TRBJ1-2 | TRBV29-1 | NA | NA | TGCAGCGTTGGAACAGGATTTAACTATGGCTACACCTTC | CSVGTGFNYGYTF
TRBJ2-7 | TRBV7-9 | NA | NA | TGTTCCAGCAGCATCAGCGGATACGAGCAGTACTTC | CSSSISGYEQYF
TRBJ1-5 | TRBV6-5 | TRBD1 | NA | TGTGCCAGCAGTTACTCGGGACAGAATCAGCCCCAGCATTTT | CASSYSGQNQPQHF
TRBJ1-1 | TRBV19 | TRBD1 | NA | TGTGCCAGTAGGAAGGGACAGGTAGTAATGAACACTGAAGCTTTCTTT | CASRKGQVVMNTEAFF
TRBJ2-1 | TRBV29-1 | NA | NA | TGCAGCGTTCCGGAGGGGACTTGGAATGAGCAGTTCTTC | CSVPEGTWNEQFF
TRBJ1-1 | TRBV27 | NA | NA | TGTGCCAGCACCATTTCGGGGGGCCGTACTGAAGCTTTCTTT | CASTISGGRTEAFF
TRBJ2-3 | TRBV6-6 | NA | NA | TGTGCCAGCAGTCCCGGGACTAGCACAGATACGCAGTATTTT | CASSPGTSTDTQYF
TRBJ2-7 | TRBV7-2 | NA | once | TGTGCCAGCAGCTTAGCGTGGCGGGACGAGCAGTACTTC | CASSLAWRDEQYF
TRBJ2-3 | TRBV5-4 | TRBD2 | NA | TGTGCCAGCAGCTGGGAGAGCGGGGGGGGCACAGATACGCAGTATTTT | CASSWESGGGTDTQYF
TRBJ1-1 | TRBV2 | NA | NA | TGTGCCAGTGATACAGGGATGAACACTGAAGCTTTCTTT | CASDTGMNTEAFF
TRBJ2-5 | TRBV11-3 | NA | NA | TGTGCCAGCAGCTTAGGGTTGGGGAGGGGGGAGACCCAGTACTTC | CASSLGLGRGETQYF
TRBJ1-2 | TRBV5-4 | NA | NA | TGTGCCAGCAGCGGAAGGACGGACAGCCTGAGGGATGGCTACACCTTC | CASSGRTDSLRDGYTF
TRBJ2-3 | TRBV9 | TRBD2 | NA | TGTGCCAGCAGCGTAGGGCTAGCGGGCACAGATACGCAGTATTTT | CASSVGLAGTDTQYF
TRBJ2-3 | TRBV10-1 | TRBD2 | NA | TGCGCCAGCAGTTCTAGCGGGGGTTCCACAGATACGCAGTATTTT | CASSSSGGSTDTQYF
TRBJ2-1 | TRBV7-8 | TRBD2 | NA | TGTGCCAGCAGCTTTGTCGAGTCTAGCGGGGGATCTGGGACCTACAATGAGCAGTTCTTC | CASSFVESSGGSGTYNEQFF
TRBJ2-1 | TRBV7-9 | NA | NA | TGTGCCAGCAGCCCGACACCCTCCAATGAGCAGTTCTTC | CASSPTPSNEQFF
TRBJ2-7 | TRBV2 | NA | NA | TGTGCCAGCAGGGGCGACAGATACGAGCAGTACTTC | CASRGDRYEQYF
TRBJ2-6 | TRBV5-6 | NA | NA | TGTGCCAGCACCCCGACCTGGGGGGACGCTCGGGGGGGGGCCAACGTCCTGACTTTC | CASTPTWGDARGGANVLTF
TRBJ1-2 | TRBV5-1 | TRBD1 | NA | TGCGCCAGCACGAGGGACAGGGGACGACGGGGCTACACCTTC | CASTRDRGRRGYTF
TRBJ1-4 | TRBV11-1 | NA | NA | TGTGCCAGCAGCTTATGGGGTCGGGGGGGCGGCGCGAATGAAAAACTGTTTTTT | CASSLWGRGGGANEKLFF
TRBJ2-2 | TRBV30 | NA | NA | TGTGCCTGGAGGAGGGACATTTTAGAGGAGCTGTTTTTT | CAWRRDILEELFF
TRBJ2-5 | TRBV7-2 | NA | NA | TGTGCCAGCAGCCCCCGGGAGACCCAGTACTTC | CASSPRETQYF
TRBJ2-3 | TRBV4-2 | NA | once | TGTGCCAGCAGCCCTACTAGTTTATTCAACACAGATACGCAGTATTTT | CASSPTSLFNTDTQYF
TRBJ2-1 | TRBV5-1 | NA | NA | TGCGCCAGCAGCTTGGCAGGGGTTCCTGGGGGAAATGAGCAGTTCTTC | CASSLAGVPGGNEQFF
TRBJ1-1 | TRBV6-5 | TRBD1 | few | TGTGCCAGCACAGACAGGGCCGGCTTCGAAGCTTTCTTT | CASTDRAGFEAFF
TRBJ2-2 | TRBV28 | NA | NA | TGTGCCAGCAGTCCCCCGGGATCGGCAAACACCGGGGAGCTGTTTTTT | CASSPPGSANTGELFF
TRBJ2-1 | TRBV25-1 | TRBD2 | NA | TGTGCCAGCAGTTTTGGATCTAGCGGGAGGTCCAATGAGCAGTTCTTC | CASSFGSSGRSNEQFF
TRBJ2-3 | TRBV5-4 | TRBD2 | NA | TGTGCCAGCAGCACAACGGGGGGGAAAGGAGATACGCAGTATTTT | CASSTTGGKGDTQYF
TRBJ1-2 | TRBV29-1 | TRBD1 | NA | TGCAGCGTCTCCGGGACAGGCATCGATGGCTACACCTTC | CSVSGTGIDGYTF
TRBJ1-5 | TRBV10-3 | TRBD1 | NA | TGTGCCATTCGGGACAGCGTGAATTATCAGCCCCAGCATTTT | CAIRDSVNYQPQHF
TRBJ2-3 | TRBV11-2 | NA | NA | TGTGCCAGCAGCCCCGGTTGGGGGGTAAGCACAGATACGCAGTATTTT | CASSPGWGVSTDTQYF
TRBJ2-7 | TRBV19 | NA | NA | TGTGCCAGTAGTATAATTGAGGCGGGTCGCTACGAGCAGTACTTC | CASSIIEAGRYEQYF
TRBJ1-4 | TRBV5-4 | TRBD1 | NA | TGTGCCAGCAGCCAGGGGGGCGACAGGGGTGAAAAACTGTTTTTT | CASSQGGDRGEKLFF
TRBJ1-2 | TRBV5-5 | TRBD1 | NA | TGTGCCAGCATACCGGGACAGGGAAACTATGGCTACACCTTC | CASIPGQGNYGYTF